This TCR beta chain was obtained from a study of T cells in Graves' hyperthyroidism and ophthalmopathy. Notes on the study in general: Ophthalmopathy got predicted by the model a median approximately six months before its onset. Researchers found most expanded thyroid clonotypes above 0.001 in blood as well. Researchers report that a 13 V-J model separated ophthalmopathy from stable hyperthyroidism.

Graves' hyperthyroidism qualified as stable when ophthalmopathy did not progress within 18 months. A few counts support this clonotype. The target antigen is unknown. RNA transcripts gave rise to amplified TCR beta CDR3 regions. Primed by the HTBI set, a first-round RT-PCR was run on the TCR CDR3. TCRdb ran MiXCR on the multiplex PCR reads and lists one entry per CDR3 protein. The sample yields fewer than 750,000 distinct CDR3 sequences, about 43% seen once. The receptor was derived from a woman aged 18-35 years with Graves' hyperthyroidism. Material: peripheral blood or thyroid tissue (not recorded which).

CDR3 sequence: CASSQSPLAVYNSPLHF. Written as DNA, the CDR3 is TGCGCCAGCAGCCAAAGCCCTCTCGCAGTTTATAATTCACCCCTCCACTTT. The chain has TRBV4-1 and TRBJ1-6, with D uncertain. V was cut by 2 bases and J by 4 bases, with 15 bases left in between. The CDR3 runs to 17 residues. Germline assignment: CDR1 MGHRA and CDR2 YSYEKL.